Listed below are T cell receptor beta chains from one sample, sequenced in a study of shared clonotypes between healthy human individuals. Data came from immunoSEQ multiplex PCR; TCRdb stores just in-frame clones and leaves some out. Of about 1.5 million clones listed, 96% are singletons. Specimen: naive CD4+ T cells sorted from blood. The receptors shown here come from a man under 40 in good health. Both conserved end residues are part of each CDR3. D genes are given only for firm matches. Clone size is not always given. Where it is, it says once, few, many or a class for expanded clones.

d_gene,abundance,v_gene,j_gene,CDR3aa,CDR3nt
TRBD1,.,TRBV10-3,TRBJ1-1,CAISSRQGLNTEAFF,TGTGCCATCAGCTCTCGACAGGGCTTGAACACTGAAGCTTTCTTT
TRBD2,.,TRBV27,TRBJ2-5,CASSDGLAGTTMAQYF,TGTGCCAGCAGTGATGGACTAGCGGGAACTACAATGGCCCAGTACTTC
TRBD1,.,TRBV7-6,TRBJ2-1,CASSLVGGAEFEQFF,TGTGCCAGCAGCTTGGTAGGGGGCGCCGAGTTCGAGCAGTTCTTC
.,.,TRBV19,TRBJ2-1,CASSIRSGGGYNEQFF,TGTGCCAGTAGTATAAGGTCAGGGGGAGGTTACAATGAGCAGTTCTTC
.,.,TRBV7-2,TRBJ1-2,CASSLVGGASHYGYTF,TGTGCCAGCAGCTTAGTCGGAGGGGCCTCACACTATGGCTACACCTTC
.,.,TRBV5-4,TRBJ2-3,CASSLAGNTDTQYF,TGTGCCAGCAGCTTGGCAGGGAACACAGATACGCAGTATTTT
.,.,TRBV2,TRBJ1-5,CASGEGHNNQPQHF,TGTGCCAGCGGCGAAGGACATAACAATCAGCCCCAGCATTTT
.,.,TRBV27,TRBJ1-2,CASSQVSGVLAGYTF,TGTGCCAGCAGCCAGGTTTCTGGGGTGTTGGCAGGCTACACCTTC
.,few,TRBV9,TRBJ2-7,CASSAQTDQYEQYF,TGTGCCAGCAGCGCCCAGACCGACCAATACGAGCAGTACTTC
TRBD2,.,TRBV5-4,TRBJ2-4,CASSFTTGTSGTLAKNIQYF,TGTGCCAGCAGCTTTACTACCGGGACTAGCGGGACGCTAGCCAAAAACATTCAGTACTTC
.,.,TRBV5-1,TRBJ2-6,CASSWGLLSLEEANVLTF,TGCGCCAGCAGCTGGGGACTGCTAAGTTTAGAGGAGGCCAACGTCCTGACTTTC
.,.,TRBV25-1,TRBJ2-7,CASRPGAGSTAAYEQYF,TGTGCCAGCAGGCCCGGGGCCGGATCGACAGCCGCCTACGAGCAGTACTTC
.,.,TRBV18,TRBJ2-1,CASSPGWGIDEQFF,TGTGCCAGCTCACCCGGGTGGGGGATCGATGAGCAGTTCTTC
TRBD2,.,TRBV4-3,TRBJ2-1,CASSKGLAGYNEQFF,TGCGCCAGCAGCAAAGGACTAGCGGGATACAATGAGCAGTTCTTC
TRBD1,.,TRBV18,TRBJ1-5,CASSDRQGYQPQHF,TGTGCCAGCTCAGACAGACAGGGGTATCAGCCCCAGCATTTT
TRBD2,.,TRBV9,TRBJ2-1,CASSGTSGYYNEQFF,TGTGCCAGCAGCGGGACTAGCGGTTATTACAATGAGCAGTTCTTC
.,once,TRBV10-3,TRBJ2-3,CAISEQGKTDTQYF,TGTGCCATCAGTGAACAGGGAAAGACAGATACGCAGTATTTT
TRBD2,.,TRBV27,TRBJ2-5,CASSLSGRAGETQYF,TGTGCCAGCAGTCTTAGCGGGAGGGCGGGAGAGACCCAGTACTTC
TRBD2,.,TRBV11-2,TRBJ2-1,CASSSKAASGRAYNEQFF,TGTGCCAGCAGCTCAAAGGCCGCTAGTGGGAGGGCATACAATGAGCAGTTCTTC
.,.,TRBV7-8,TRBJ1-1,CASSYRDSPTNTEAFF,TGTGCCAGCAGCTACCGGGACTCACCGACCAACACTGAAGCTTTCTTT
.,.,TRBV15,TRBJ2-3,CATNPAFILSTDTQYF,TGTGCCACCAACCCTGCGTTTATTCTTAGCACAGATACGCAGTATTTT
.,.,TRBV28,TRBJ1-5,CASSSQGASAQHF,TGTGCCAGCAGTTCCCAAGGGGCCTCGGCCCAGCATTTT
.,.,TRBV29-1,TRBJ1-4,CSVVDRWNEKLFF,TGCAGCGTAGTCGACAGGTGGAATGAAAAACTGTTTTTT
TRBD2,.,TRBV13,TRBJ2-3,CASSPQTSGRRADTQYF,TGTGCCAGCAGCCCCCAGACTAGCGGGAGGCGCGCAGATACGCAGTATTTT
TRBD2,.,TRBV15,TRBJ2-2,CATSRTSGRADTGELFF,TGTGCCACCAGCAGGACTAGCGGGAGGGCCGACACCGGGGAGCTGTTTTTT
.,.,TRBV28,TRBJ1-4,CASSSGQNNEKLFF,TGTGCCAGTAGCTCAGGGCAAAATAATGAAAAACTGTTTTTT
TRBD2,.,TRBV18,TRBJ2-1,CASSPRLTLAPNNASNEQFF,TGTGCCAGCTCACCCCGATTGACACTAGCGCCCAACAACGCCTCCAATGAGCAGTTCTTC
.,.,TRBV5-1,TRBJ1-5,CASSLPHQPQHF,TGCGCCAGCAGCCTTCCTCATCAGCCCCAGCATTTT
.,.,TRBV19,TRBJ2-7,CASSIDHVTGQYEQYF,TGTGCCAGTAGTATAGATCACGTGACAGGACAGTACGAGCAGTACTTC
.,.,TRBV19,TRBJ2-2,CASSIQGTGELFF,TGTGCCAGTAGTATTCAGGGGACCGGGGAGCTGTTTTTT
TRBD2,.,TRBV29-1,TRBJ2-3,CSAGTSAFTDTQYF,TGCAGCGCCGGGACTAGCGCATTCACAGATACGCAGTATTTT
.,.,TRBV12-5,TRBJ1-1,CASGLVHGGNTEAFF,TGTGCTAGTGGTTTGGTACATGGAGGGAACACTGAAGCTTTCTTT
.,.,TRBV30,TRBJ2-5,CAWSYQNKETQYF,TGTGCCTGGAGTTACCAGAACAAGGAGACCCAGTACTTC
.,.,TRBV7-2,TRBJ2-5,CASSPPTGRQETQYF,TGTGCCAGCAGCCCACCGACGGGCCGTCAAGAGACCCAGTACTTC
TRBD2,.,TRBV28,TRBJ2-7,CASRTGTSSHEQYF,TGTGCCAGCAGGACCGGGACTAGCTCCCACGAGCAGTACTTC
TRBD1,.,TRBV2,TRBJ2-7,CASVGQGTYEQYF,TGTGCCAGCGTCGGACAGGGCACCTACGAGCAGTACTTC
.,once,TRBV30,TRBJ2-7,CAWGRLGYRTYEQYF,TGTGCCTGGGGAAGACTAGGGTATAGGACCTACGAGCAGTACTTC
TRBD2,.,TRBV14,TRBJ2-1,CASSQVRTSGRDNEQFF,TGTGCCAGCAGCCAAGTCCGCACTAGCGGGAGGGACAATGAGCAGTTCTTC
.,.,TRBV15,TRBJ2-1,CATSRDADVYNEQFF,TGTGCCACCAGCAGAGATGCGGACGTCTACAATGAGCAGTTCTTC
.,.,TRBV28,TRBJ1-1,CASSRGFRPEAFF,TGTGCCAGCAGTCGCGGTTTCCGCCCGGAAGCTTTCTTT
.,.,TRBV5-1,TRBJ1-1,CASSQSGAEAFF,TGCGCCAGCAGCCAGAGTGGCGCTGAAGCTTTCTTT
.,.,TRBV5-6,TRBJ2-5,CASSLWAETQYF,TGTGCCAGCAGCCTCTGGGCGGAGACCCAGTACTTC
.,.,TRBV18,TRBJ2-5,CASSPLQAQETQYF,TGTGCCAGCTCACCACTCCAGGCCCAAGAGACCCAGTACTTC
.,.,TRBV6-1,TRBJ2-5,CASSGQPQETQYF,TGTGCCAGCAGTGGACAGCCCCAAGAGACCCAGTACTTC
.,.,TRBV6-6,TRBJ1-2,CASSYSAAAGGYTF,TGTGCCAGCAGTTACTCGGCAGCCGCCGGCGGCTACACCTTC
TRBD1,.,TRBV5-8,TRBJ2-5,CASSLGTGSAETQYF,TGTGCCAGCAGCTTGGGGACAGGGTCGGCGGAGACCCAGTACTTC